The rows below give T cell receptor beta chains drawn from one sample of a study of Graves' ophthalmopathy and Graves' hyperthyroidism. From the multiplex PCR reads, TCRdb called clonotypes with MiXCR, one entry per CDR3 protein. The repertoire holds a few hundred thousand distinct CDR3 sequences, about 21% seen once, with roughly 3% in the top ten. What was sequenced was peripheral blood. The receptors stem from a woman younger than 35 with stable Graves' hyperthyroidism. Each CDR3 is given with its conserved first and last residue. Each record gives: V gene, D gene, clone size, CDR3 length, J gene, CDR3 DNA, CDR3 protein. The D gene is left open where the match is weak. Clone size appears in some rows only: once, few, many, or a class for an expanded clone.

v_call: TRBV28
d_call: TRBD1
clone_size: many
cdr3_length: 17
j_call: TRBJ2-7
cdr3_nt: TGTGCCAGCAGTTGCTTCCCGGACAGGGAGCGGATCTACGAGCAGTACTTC
cdr3_aa: CASSCFPDRERIYEQYF

v_call: TRBV2
d_call: .
clone_size: many
cdr3_length: 12
j_call: TRBJ1-1
cdr3_nt: TGTGCCTCGGGACGGCTGAACACTGAAGCTTTCTTT
cdr3_aa: CASGRLNTEAFF

v_call: TRBV12-3/TRBV12-4
d_call: TRBD1
clone_size: many
cdr3_length: 14
j_call: TRBJ2-7
cdr3_nt: TGTGCCAGCAGTTTAGGGCAGGGGGCAGGTGAGCAGTACTTC
cdr3_aa: CASSLGQGAGEQYF

v_call: TRBV6-1
d_call: TRBD2
clone_size: .
cdr3_length: 15
j_call: TRBJ2-1
cdr3_nt: TGTGCCAGCAGGAGACTAGCGGGAGACGGAAGTGGGAAGTTCTTC
cdr3_aa: CASRRLAGDGSGKFF

v_call: TRBV12-3/TRBV12-4
d_call: .
clone_size: many
cdr3_length: 12
j_call: TRBJ2-2
cdr3_nt: TGTGCCAGCAGTCCAATATCCGGGGAGCTGTTTTTT
cdr3_aa: CASSPISGELFF

v_call: TRBV20-1
d_call: TRBD2
clone_size: many
cdr3_length: 14
j_call: TRBJ2-7
cdr3_nt: TGCAGTGCTAGAGTAAGCGGGGGCTACTACGAGCAGTACTTC
cdr3_aa: CSARVSGGYYEQYF

v_call: TRBV28
d_call: .
clone_size: many
cdr3_length: 15
j_call: TRBJ2-6
cdr3_nt: TGTGCCAGCAGTTTACCAGGGACCGGGGCCAACGTCCTGACTTTC
cdr3_aa: CASSLPGTGANVLTF

v_call: TRBV12-3/TRBV12-4
d_call: .
clone_size: .
cdr3_length: 9
j_call: TRBJ1-2
cdr3_nt: TGTGCCAGCAGTTTTCCCCACACCTTC
cdr3_aa: CASSFPHTF

v_call: TRBV29-1
d_call: TRBD2
clone_size: .
cdr3_length: 15
j_call: TRBJ2-4
cdr3_nt: TGCAGCGGGGAACTAGCGGGGTTAGCCAAAAACATTCAGTACTTC
cdr3_aa: CSGELAGLAKNIQYF

v_call: TRBV6-2/TRBV6-3
d_call: TRBD1
clone_size: .
cdr3_length: 19
j_call: TRBJ1-1
cdr3_nt: TGTGCCAGCAGTTACCCACCCATGGGACAGAACGACCTGAACACTGAAGCTTTCTTT
cdr3_aa: CASSYPPMGQNDLNTEAFF

v_call: TRBV12-3/TRBV12-4
d_call: .
clone_size: many
cdr3_length: 13
j_call: TRBJ2-7
cdr3_nt: TGTGCCAGCAGTTTAGCGGCTAGCTTCGAGCAGTACTTC
cdr3_aa: CASSLAASFEQYF

v_call: TRBV5-1
d_call: .
clone_size: many
cdr3_length: 15
j_call: TRBJ2-5
cdr3_nt: TGCGCCAGCAGCTTGTACCCGACGTACCAAGAGACCCAGTACTTC
cdr3_aa: CASSLYPTYQETQYF

v_call: TRBV18
d_call: TRBD1
clone_size: many
cdr3_length: 14
j_call: TRBJ1-1
cdr3_nt: TGTGCCAGCTCACCCCCCACAGGGGGCACTGAAGCTTTCTTT
cdr3_aa: CASSPPTGGTEAFF

v_call: TRBV19
d_call: TRBD2
clone_size: many
cdr3_length: 15
j_call: TRBJ2-7
cdr3_nt: TGTGCCAGTGGTCCCGGGGGACTAGGCTCATCCGAGCAGTACTTC
cdr3_aa: CASGPGGLGSSEQYF

v_call: TRBV6-1
d_call: .
clone_size: many
cdr3_length: 12
j_call: TRBJ1-2
cdr3_nt: TGTGCCAGCGGTACAGCTAACTATGGCTACACCTTC
cdr3_aa: CASGTANYGYTF

v_call: TRBV30
d_call: TRBD2
clone_size: many
cdr3_length: 14
j_call: TRBJ2-7
cdr3_nt: TGTGCCTGGAGTGCGGGACTAGCATCGTACGAGCAGTACTTC
cdr3_aa: CAWSAGLASYEQYF

v_call: TRBV10-3
d_call: .
clone_size: many
cdr3_length: 13
j_call: TRBJ2-5
cdr3_nt: TGTGCCATCAGTGACCTCGAACCCGAGGCCCAGTACTTC
cdr3_aa: CAISDLEPEAQYF

v_call: TRBV18
d_call: TRBD1
clone_size: many
cdr3_length: 17
j_call: TRBJ1-2
cdr3_nt: TGTGCCAGCTCACCTCGGGGACAGCTTATAGCTAACTATGGCTACACCTTC
cdr3_aa: CASSPRGQLIANYGYTF

v_call: TRBV6-1
d_call: TRBD1
clone_size: many
cdr3_length: 18
j_call: TRBJ2-5
cdr3_nt: TGTGCCAGCACCCCTCGGGCGGGTCTGGACAGGGGGGGGGAGACCCAGTACTTC
cdr3_aa: CASTPRAGLDRGGETQYF

v_call: TRBV12-3/TRBV12-4
d_call: .
clone_size: many
cdr3_length: 12
j_call: TRBJ2-7
cdr3_nt: TGTGCCAGCAGTGTTGGGGCATCCGAGCAGTACTTC
cdr3_aa: CASSVGASEQYF

v_call: TRBV18
d_call: TRBD1
clone_size: .
cdr3_length: 14
j_call: TRBJ2-7
cdr3_nt: TGTGCCAGCTCACCGGCAGGACAGGGGAGCGAGCAGTACTTC
cdr3_aa: CASSPAGQGSEQYF

v_call: TRBV24-1
d_call: TRBD2
clone_size: few
cdr3_length: 18
j_call: TRBJ2-2
cdr3_nt: TGTGCCACCAGTGATTTGCCTCTAGCGGGAGGGCTGAGCGGGGAGCTGTTTTTT
cdr3_aa: CATSDLPLAGGLSGELFF

v_call: TRBV7-8
d_call: .
clone_size: .
cdr3_length: 12
j_call: TRBJ1-2
cdr3_nt: TGTGCCAGCAGCTTAGCGAATACAGGCTACACCTTC
cdr3_aa: CASSLANTGYTF

v_call: TRBV6-5
d_call: TRBD2
clone_size: many
cdr3_length: 14
j_call: TRBJ2-7
cdr3_nt: TGTGCCAGCAGTTACCTCGGAGCGGGGTACGAGCAGTACTTC
cdr3_aa: CASSYLGAGYEQYF

v_call: TRBV6-5
d_call: .
clone_size: many
cdr3_length: 14
j_call: TRBJ2-7
cdr3_nt: TGTGCCAGCAGTTACGGGTTCCTTGTAGCCGAGCAGTACTTC
cdr3_aa: CASSYGFLVAEQYF

v_call: TRBV29-1
d_call: .
clone_size: many
cdr3_length: 13
j_call: TRBJ2-5
cdr3_nt: TGCAGCGTTGAATCCGAGAGCCGAGAGACCCAGTACTTC
cdr3_aa: CSVESESRETQYF

v_call: TRBV27
d_call: .
clone_size: .
cdr3_length: 14
j_call: TRBJ1-6
cdr3_nt: TGTCCCCCGAAGGGCCAATCCTATAATTCACCCCTCCACTTT
cdr3_aa: CPPKGQSYNSPLHF

v_call: TRBV28
d_call: .
clone_size: many
cdr3_length: 13
j_call: TRBJ1-1
cdr3_nt: TGTGCCAGCAGTTTATGGACAAACACTGAAGCTTTCTTT
cdr3_aa: CASSLWTNTEAFF

v_call: TRBV28
d_call: TRBD1
clone_size: .
cdr3_length: 14
j_call: TRBJ1-5
cdr3_nt: TGTGCCAGCATCCCACAGGGGGCGAGTCGTCCCCAGCATTTT
cdr3_aa: CASIPQGASRPQHF

v_call: TRBV4-1
d_call: .
clone_size: many
cdr3_length: 16
j_call: TRBJ1-5
cdr3_nt: TGCGCCAGCAGCCGACGGGAGGGCCAGGTTAATCAGCCCCAGCATTTT
cdr3_aa: CASSRREGQVNQPQHF

v_call: TRBV11-2
d_call: .
clone_size: many
cdr3_length: 12
j_call: TRBJ1-1
cdr3_nt: TGTGCCAGCAGCTTAGGAAGGGTAGAAGCTTTCTTT
cdr3_aa: CASSLGRVEAFF

v_call: TRBV6-1
d_call: .
clone_size: .
cdr3_length: 14
j_call: TRBJ1-2
cdr3_nt: TGTGCCAGCAGTCAGGACAGCGCGCCCTATGGCTACACCTTC
cdr3_aa: CASSQDSAPYGYTF

v_call: TRBV12-3/TRBV12-4
d_call: TRBD2
clone_size: many
cdr3_length: 14
j_call: TRBJ2-2
cdr3_nt: TGTGCCAGCAGCCGACTAGCGGGTCACGGGGAGTTGTTTTTT
cdr3_aa: CASSRLAGHGELFF

v_call: TRBV7-2
d_call: TRBD1
clone_size: many
cdr3_length: 16
j_call: TRBJ1-5
cdr3_nt: TGTGCCAGCAGCTTAGCGGGACAGGGGATAAATCAGCCCCAGCATTTT
cdr3_aa: CASSLAGQGINQPQHF

v_call: TRBV11-1
d_call: .
clone_size: many
cdr3_length: 13
j_call: TRBJ1-1
cdr3_nt: TGTGCCAGCAGCTTTAGCTATGGAGCTGAAGCTTTCTTT
cdr3_aa: CASSFSYGAEAFF

v_call: TRBV20-1
d_call: .
clone_size: many
cdr3_length: 12
j_call: TRBJ2-7
cdr3_nt: TGCAGTGCTCACAGGAGCTCCTACGAGCAGTACTTC
cdr3_aa: CSAHRSSYEQYF

v_call: TRBV28
d_call: TRBD2
clone_size: many
cdr3_length: 12
j_call: TRBJ2-7
cdr3_nt: TGTGCCAGCAGTCCTTACGGGGGGGAGCAGTACTTC
cdr3_aa: CASSPYGGEQYF

v_call: TRBV28
d_call: .
clone_size: .
cdr3_length: 13
j_call: TRBJ1-2
cdr3_nt: TGTGCCAGCAGTCTAACTCCTGCCTATGGCTACACCTTC
cdr3_aa: CASSLTPAYGYTF

v_call: TRBV6-1
d_call: .
clone_size: .
cdr3_length: 12
j_call: TRBJ1-1
cdr3_nt: TGTGCCAGCAGCCACAGGGCCACTGAAGCTTTCTTT
cdr3_aa: CASSHRATEAFF

v_call: TRBV20-1
d_call: TRBD2
clone_size: many
cdr3_length: 15
j_call: TRBJ2-5
cdr3_nt: TGCAGTGCTAGCGGGATTCTGGGGGGGGAAGAGACCCAGTACTTC
cdr3_aa: CSASGILGGEETQYF

v_call: TRBV11-3
d_call: .
clone_size: .
cdr3_length: 14
j_call: TRBJ2-7
cdr3_nt: TGTGCCAGCAGCTTAGATTCCCGGGTACGCGAGCAGTACTTC
cdr3_aa: CASSLDSRVREQYF

v_call: TRBV29-1
d_call: TRBD2
clone_size: .
cdr3_length: 16
j_call: TRBJ2-2
cdr3_nt: TGCAGCGTCGTAAGACTAGCGGACGCGAACACCGGGGAGCTGTTTTTT
cdr3_aa: CSVVRLADANTGELFF

v_call: TRBV27
d_call: .
clone_size: many
cdr3_length: 14
j_call: TRBJ1-5
cdr3_nt: TGTGCCAGCAGTTTATGGGGTGGAGGGCAGCCCCAGCATTTT
cdr3_aa: CASSLWGGGQPQHF

v_call: TRBV15
d_call: .
clone_size: many
cdr3_length: 13
j_call: TRBJ1-1
cdr3_nt: TGTGCCACCAGGAAACACAAGAACACTGAAGCTTTCTTT
cdr3_aa: CATRKHKNTEAFF

v_call: TRBV7-8
d_call: .
clone_size: many
cdr3_length: 15
j_call: TRBJ1-1
cdr3_nt: TGTGCCAGCAGCTTTTTCGGAGACCCGATCACTGAAGCTTTCTTT
cdr3_aa: CASSFFGDPITEAFF